This passage covers 14 T cell receptor beta chains from one sample sequenced in a study of T-cell memory formation after mild COVID-19 (dated by TCRdb to the early 2020s). Library creation used 5' RACE. Data came from an Illumina NovaSeq 6000. Using fastp at Q25 and MiXCR, TCRdb reprocessed the public reads and kept productive beta chains. Rows with one shared CDR3 protein collapse into an entry with the most common genes and DNA. The sample records 92,000 or so distinct CDR3 sequences, roughly 16% of which are singletons. Clones ranked in the top ten supply roughly two fifths of the sample. Sequenced material: PBMCs or a T cell subset sorted from them (not recorded which). The receptors originated from a young man who had mild COVID-19 (a few samples of this study predate the infection). The sample titles of this study are shuffled in the database, so cell type and time point are left out; the donor was told from shared clones.

This clonotype was found a few times. J is TRBJ2-7 and V is TRBV4-1; D is perhaps TRBD1 (5 bases). Germline CDR1 MGHRA, CDR2 YSYEKL. Trimming took 2 bases from V and 2 from J, leaving 10 bases between them. The CDR3 length is 14 residues. The CDR3 coding sequence is TGCGCCAGCAGCCAACAGGACATGACCTACGAGCAGTACTTC. Translating it yields CASSQQDMTYEQYF.

The rearrangement links TRBV5-1 to TRBJ1-1; D is ambiguous. Trimming removed 3 bases at V and 4 bases at J, with 19 bases between. From germline, CDR1 is SGHRS and CDR2 YFSETQ. CDR3 size: 16 residues. The CDR3 nucleotides are TGCGCCAGCAGCTCCCTAGACCCCGTCGGTGGCACTGAAGCTTTCTTT. Translated, it gives CASSSLDPVGGTEAFF.

In this sample, this clonotype turned up many times. The V call is TRBV7-9, the J call TRBJ2-3; no clear D gene. V was pared by 4 bases and J by 7 bases, with 9 bases between. This CDR3 is 12 amino acids long. Germline V lookup: CDR1 SEHNR, CDR2 FQNEAQ (reference sequence). The CDR3 DNA reads as TGTGCCAGCAGCTGGGAAGGACATACGCAGTATTTT. It codes for CASSWEGHTQYF.

This clonotype was seen more than once but under ten times. The V gene is TRBV5-1, the J gene TRBJ2-7; 8 bases agree with TRBD2. The ends lost 4 bases at V and 0 bases at J; junction bases unmatched: 6. This CDR3 has 15 residues. Germline V gene data show CDR1 as SGHRS and CDR2 as YFSETQ. The CDR3 loop is CASSVTSGASYEQYF. Here the CDR3 DNA reads TGCGCCAGCAGCGTAACTAGCGGCGCCTCCTACGAGCAGTACTTC.

The gene calls are TRBV6-2 or TRBV6-3 and TRBJ2-7; D unclear. V was cut by 0 bases and J by 6 bases, with 9 bases left in between. Germline CDR1 reads MNHEY; CDR2 reads SVGEGT. This CDR3 region has 13 residues. This chain's CDR3 is CASSYSPVSEQYV. The CDR3 DNA is TGTGCCAGCAGTTACTCCCCGGTCTCCGAGCAGTACGTC.

The chain combines TRBV7-6 with TRBJ2-1; D ambiguous. Looked up from germline, CDR1 is SGHVS and CDR2 is FNYEAQ. The CDR3 contains 16 residues. Trimming removed 2 bases from V and 1 base from J, with 12 bases in between. For the CDR3, the DNA is TGTGCCAGCAGCTTATCGGTGTCGAAGTCCTACAATGAGCAGTTCTTC. This encodes CASSLSVSKSYNEQFF.

The CDR3 reads CASSLDSGTEAFF. The CDR3 bases are TGCGCCAGCAGCCTGGACTCGGGCACTGAAGCTTTCTTT. The V and J genes are TRBV4-1 and TRBJ1-1, with D unresolved. Germline V CDR1 and CDR2: MGHRA, YSYEKL. The CDR3 is 13 amino acids. Trimming stripped 4 bases from V and 4 bases from J, with 10 bases between.

Many counts were recorded for this clonotype. The CDR3 DNA reads TGTGCCAGCACACTGGGTCCCAGTCAGACCCAGTACTTC. Amino acids: CASTLGPSQTQYF. The rearrangement joins TRBV5-5 to TRBJ2-5; D gene ambiguous. Germline CDR1 reads SGHKS; CDR2 reads YYEKEE (reference sequence). The CDR3 loop spans 13 amino acids. Trimming took 6 bases from V and 6 from J, leaving 15 bases between them.

The J gene is TRBJ2-2, the V gene TRBV5-1; D is unresolved. CDR3 size: 16 residues. The V end lost 2 bases, the J end lost 2 bases, and 13 bases lay between the germline ends. Per the germline V gene, CDR1 is SGHRS and CDR2 is YFSETQ. The CDR3 DNA reads as TGCGCCAGCAGCTTAATGGCCATTCAAAACACCGGGGAGCTGTTTTTT. Translating it yields CASSLMAIQNTGELFF. Drawing the rest from reference TRBV5-1 and TRBJ2-2, the complete variable domain is KAGVTQTPRYLIKTRGQQVTLSCSPISGHRSVSWYQQTPGQGLQFLFEYFSETQRNKGNFPGRFSGRQFSNSRSEMNVSTLELGDSALYLCASSLMAIQNTGELFFGEGSRLTVL.

The gene calls are TRBV27 and TRBJ2-4; D might be TRBD1 or TRBD2, each matching 5 bases. Looked up from germline, CDR1 is MNHEY and CDR2 is SMNVEV (reference sequence). The V and J ends lost 5 bases and 0 bases respectively, with 14 bases between them. This CDR3 has 16 residues. CDR3 nucleotides: TGTGCCAGCAGTCAGTGGGACGGACCAGCCAAAAACATTCAGTACTTC. Translated, it gives CASSQWDGPAKNIQYF.

This chain uses TRBV7-8 with TRBJ2-7; D is unclear. From germline, CDR1 is SGHVS and CDR2 FQNEAQ. Trimming cost V 2 bases and J 5 bases, with 10 bases left between them. The CDR3 spans 13 residues. The CDR3 spells CASSLLGWNEQYV. In nucleotides, the CDR3 is TGTGCCAGCAGCTTACTAGGGTGGAACGAGCAGTACGTC.

The sample holds a few counts of this clonotype. This chain links TRBV12-3 or TRBV12-4 with TRBJ1-1; D unclear. V was pared by 10 bases and J by 3 bases, with 15 bases between. The CDR3 has 13 amino acids. Here the CDR3 reads CATTYTEDTEAFF. CDR3 in DNA: TGTGCCACCACCTATACGGAAGACACTGAAGCTTTCTTT.

The chain employs TRBV12-3 or TRBV12-4 and TRBJ1-5, with a possible D match to TRBD1 (6 bases). Trimming shortened V by 4 bases and J by 6 bases, and 13 bases separated the two germline ends. The CDR3 length is 14 residues. The CDR3 loop reads CASSYSGASQPQHF. Here the CDR3 DNA reads TGTGCCAGCAGTTATTCGGGGGCTAGTCAGCCCCAGCATTTT.

J is TRBJ2-5 and V is TRBV2; a weak D match, TRBD2 (6 bases). Trimming removed 2 bases at V and 4 bases at J, with 11 bases between. The CDR3 has 14 residues. Germline V CDR1 and CDR2: SNHLY, FYNNEI. The CDR3, as DNA: TGTGCCAGCAGTGAACTGGCGGGGATAGAGACCCAGTACTTC. Its translation is CASSELAGIETQYF.